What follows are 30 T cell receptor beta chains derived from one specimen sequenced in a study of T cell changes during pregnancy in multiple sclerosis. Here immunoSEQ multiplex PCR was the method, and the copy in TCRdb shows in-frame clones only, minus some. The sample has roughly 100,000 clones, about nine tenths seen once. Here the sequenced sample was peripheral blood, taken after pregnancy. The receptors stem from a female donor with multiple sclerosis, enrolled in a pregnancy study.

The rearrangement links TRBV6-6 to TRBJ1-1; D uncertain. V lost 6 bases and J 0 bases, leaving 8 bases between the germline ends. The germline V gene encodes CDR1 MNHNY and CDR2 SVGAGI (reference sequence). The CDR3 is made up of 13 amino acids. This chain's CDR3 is CASRRDMNTEAFF. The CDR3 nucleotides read TGTGCCAGCAGACGGGATATGAACACTGAAGCTTTCTTT.

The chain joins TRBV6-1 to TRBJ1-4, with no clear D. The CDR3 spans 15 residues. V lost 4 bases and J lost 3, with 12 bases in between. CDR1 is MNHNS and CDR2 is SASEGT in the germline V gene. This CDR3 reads CASSALQVPNEKLFF. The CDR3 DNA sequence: TGTGCCAGCAGTGCGCTTCAGGTCCCTAATGAAAAACTGTTTTTT.

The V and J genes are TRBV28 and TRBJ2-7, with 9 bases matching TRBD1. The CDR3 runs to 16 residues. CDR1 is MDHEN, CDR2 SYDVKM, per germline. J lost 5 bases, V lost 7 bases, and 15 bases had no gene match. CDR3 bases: TGTGCCAGCATGTCCTCCGGGACAGGGAGGTATGACGAGCAGTACTTC. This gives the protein CASMSSGTGRYDEQYF. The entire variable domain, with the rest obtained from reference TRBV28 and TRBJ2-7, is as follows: DVKVTQSSRYLVKRTGEKVFLECVQDMDHENMFWYRQDPGLGLRLIYFSYDVKMKEKGDIPEGYSVSREKKERFSLILESASTNQTSMYLCASMSSGTGRYDEQYFGPGTRLTVT.

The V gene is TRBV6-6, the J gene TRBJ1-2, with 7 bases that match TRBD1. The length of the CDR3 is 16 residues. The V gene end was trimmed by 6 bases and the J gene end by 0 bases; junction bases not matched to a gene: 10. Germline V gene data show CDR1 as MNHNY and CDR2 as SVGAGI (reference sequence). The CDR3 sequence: CASSDIQGTANYGYTF. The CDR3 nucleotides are TGTGCCAGCAGCGACATACAGGGGACCGCTAACTATGGCTACACCTTC.

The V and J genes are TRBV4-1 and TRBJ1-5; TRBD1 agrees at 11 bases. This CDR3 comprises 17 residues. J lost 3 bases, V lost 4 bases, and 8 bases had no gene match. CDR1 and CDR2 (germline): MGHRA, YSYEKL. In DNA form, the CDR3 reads TGCGCCAGCAGCCCCTTAGGACAGGGGGCTGACAATCAGCCCCAGCATTTT. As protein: CASSPLGQGADNQPQHF.

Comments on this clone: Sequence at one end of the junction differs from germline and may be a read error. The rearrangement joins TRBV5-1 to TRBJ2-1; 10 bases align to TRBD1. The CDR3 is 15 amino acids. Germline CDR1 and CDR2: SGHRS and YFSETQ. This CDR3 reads CASSLGQGGYNKQFF. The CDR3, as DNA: TGCGCCAGCAGCTTAGGACAGGGGGGCTACAATAAGCAGTTCTTC.

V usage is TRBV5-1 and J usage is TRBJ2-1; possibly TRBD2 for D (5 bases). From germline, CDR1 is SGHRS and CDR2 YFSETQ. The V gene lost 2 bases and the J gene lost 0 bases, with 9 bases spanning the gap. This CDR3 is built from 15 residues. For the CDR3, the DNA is TGCGCCAGCAGCTTCAGCGGAGGCTCCTACAATGAGCAGTTCTTC. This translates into CASSFSGGSYNEQFF. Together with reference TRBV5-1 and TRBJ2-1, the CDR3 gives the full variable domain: KAGVTQTPRYLIKTRGQQVTLSCSPISGHRSVSWYQQTPGQGLQFLFEYFSETQRNKGNFPGRFSGRQFSNSRSEMNVSTLELGDSALYLCASSFSGGSYNEQFFGPGTRLTVL.

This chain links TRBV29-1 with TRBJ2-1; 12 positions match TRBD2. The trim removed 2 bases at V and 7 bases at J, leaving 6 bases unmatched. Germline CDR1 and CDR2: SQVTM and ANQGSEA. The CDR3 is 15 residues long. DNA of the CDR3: TGCAGCGTTGAACTAGCGGGAGGGGTGGGGAATGAGCAGTTCTTC. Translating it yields CSVELAGGVGNEQFF.

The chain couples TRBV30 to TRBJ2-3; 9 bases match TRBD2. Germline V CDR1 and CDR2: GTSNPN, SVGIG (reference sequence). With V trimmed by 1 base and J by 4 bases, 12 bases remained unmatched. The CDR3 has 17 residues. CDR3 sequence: CAWSDPPLAGLSDTQYF. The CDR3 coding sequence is TGTGCCTGGAGTGACCCTCCTCTAGCGGGGCTATCAGATACGCAGTATTTT.

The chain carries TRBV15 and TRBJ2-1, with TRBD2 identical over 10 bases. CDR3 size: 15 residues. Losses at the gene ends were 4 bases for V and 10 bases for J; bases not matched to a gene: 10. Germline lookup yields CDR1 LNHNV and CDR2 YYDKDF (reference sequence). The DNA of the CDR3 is TGTGCCACCAGCATAGGACTAGCGGCCACAAGGGAGCAGTTCTTC. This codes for CATSIGLAATREQFF. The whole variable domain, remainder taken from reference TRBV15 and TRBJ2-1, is DAMVIQNPRYQVTQFGKPVTLSCSQTLNHNVMYWYQQKSSQAPKLLFHYYDKDFNNEADTPDNFQSRRPNTSFCFLDIRSPGLGDTAMYLCATSIGLAATREQFFGPGTRLTVL.

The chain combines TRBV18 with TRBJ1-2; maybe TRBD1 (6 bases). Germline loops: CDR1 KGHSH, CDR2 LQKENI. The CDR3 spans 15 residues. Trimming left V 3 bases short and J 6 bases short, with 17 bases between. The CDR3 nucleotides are TGTGCCAGCTCACCCTTAACCACAGGGTTGGATGGCTACACCTTC. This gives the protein CASSPLTTGLDGYTF.

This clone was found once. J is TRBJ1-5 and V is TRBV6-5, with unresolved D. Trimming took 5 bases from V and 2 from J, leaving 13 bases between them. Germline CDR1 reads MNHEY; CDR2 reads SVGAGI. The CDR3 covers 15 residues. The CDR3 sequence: CASSPPGRGNQPQHF. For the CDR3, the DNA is TGTGCCAGCAGTCCCCCGGGGAGAGGCAATCAGCCCCAGCATTTT.

CDR3 DNA: TGCGCCAGCAGCTTAAGCTCCGAGATCAATGAGCAGTTCTTC. Amino acid sequence: CASSLSSEINEQFF. J is TRBJ2-1 and V is TRBV5-1; no clear D. The CDR3 is made up of 14 amino acids. V was pared by 2 bases and J by 6 bases, with 12 bases between. Germline V gives CDR1 SGHRS, CDR2 YFSETQ.

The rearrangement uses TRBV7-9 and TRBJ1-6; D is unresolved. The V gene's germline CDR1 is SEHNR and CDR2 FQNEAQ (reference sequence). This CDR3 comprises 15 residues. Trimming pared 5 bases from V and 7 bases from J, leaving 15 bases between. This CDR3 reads CASSVHGLSNSPLHF. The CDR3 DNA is TGTGCCAGCAGCGTACACGGACTGAGCAATTCACCCCTCCACTTT.

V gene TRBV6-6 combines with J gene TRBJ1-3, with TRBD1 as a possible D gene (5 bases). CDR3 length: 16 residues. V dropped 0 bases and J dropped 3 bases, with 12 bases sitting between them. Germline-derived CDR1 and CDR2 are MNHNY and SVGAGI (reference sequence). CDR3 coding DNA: TGTGCCAGCAGTTACTCTAGACAGTTTAGTGGAAACACCATATATTTT. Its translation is CASSYSRQFSGNTIYF.

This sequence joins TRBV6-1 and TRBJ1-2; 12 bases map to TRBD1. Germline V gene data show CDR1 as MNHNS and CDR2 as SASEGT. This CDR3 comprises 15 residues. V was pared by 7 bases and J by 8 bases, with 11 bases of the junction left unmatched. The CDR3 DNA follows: TGTGCCAGCACCGACGGGGGACAGGGGGCACGAGGCTACACCTTC. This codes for CASTDGGQGARGYTF.

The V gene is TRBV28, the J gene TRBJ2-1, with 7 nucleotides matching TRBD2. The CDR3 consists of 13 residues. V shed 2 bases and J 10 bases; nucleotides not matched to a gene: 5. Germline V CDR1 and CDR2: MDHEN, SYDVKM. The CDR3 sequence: CASSLPERDEQFF. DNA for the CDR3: TGTGCCAGCAGTTTACCGGAGCGGGACGAGCAGTTCTTC.

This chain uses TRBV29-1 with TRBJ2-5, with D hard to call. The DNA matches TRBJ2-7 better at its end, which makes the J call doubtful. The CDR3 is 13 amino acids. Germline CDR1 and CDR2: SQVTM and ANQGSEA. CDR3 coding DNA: TGCAGCGTTGAAGATCGTGAATTCTACGAGCAGTACTTC. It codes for CSVEDREFYEQYF.

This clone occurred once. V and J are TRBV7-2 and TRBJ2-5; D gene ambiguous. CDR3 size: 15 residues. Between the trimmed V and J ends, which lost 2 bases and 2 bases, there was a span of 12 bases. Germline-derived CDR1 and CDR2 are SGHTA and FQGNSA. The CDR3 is CASSLKAALQETQYF. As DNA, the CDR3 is TGTGCCAGCAGCTTAAAGGCAGCGTTACAAGAGACCCAGTACTTC.

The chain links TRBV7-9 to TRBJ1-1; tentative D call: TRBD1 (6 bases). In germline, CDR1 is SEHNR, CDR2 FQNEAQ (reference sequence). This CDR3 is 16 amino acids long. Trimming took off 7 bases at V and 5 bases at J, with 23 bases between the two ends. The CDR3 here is CASTIGGGGAGTEAFF. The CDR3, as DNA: TGTGCCAGCACCATCGGGGGCGGGGGCGCGGGAACTGAAGCTTTCTTT.

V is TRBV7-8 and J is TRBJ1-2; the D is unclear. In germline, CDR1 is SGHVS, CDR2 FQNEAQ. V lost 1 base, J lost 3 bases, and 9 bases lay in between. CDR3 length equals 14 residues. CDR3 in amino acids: CASSLGHRDYGYTF. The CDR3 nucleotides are TGTGCCAGCAGCTTAGGACACCGCGACTATGGCTACACCTTC. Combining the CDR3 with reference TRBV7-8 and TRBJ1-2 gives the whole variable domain GAGVSQSPRYKVAKRGQDVALRCDPISGHVSLFWYQQALGQGPEFLTYFQNEAQLDKSGLPSDRFFAERPEGSVSTLKIQRTQQEDSAVYLCASSLGHRDYGYTFGSGTRLTVV.

This CDR3 is CASSEGDSGGDYTF. In DNA form, the CDR3 reads TGTGCCAGCAGTGAAGGGGACTCAGGAGGTGATTACACCTTC. This rearrangement joins TRBV2 to TRBJ1-2; a possible D gene is TRBD1 (5 bases). CDR3 length equals 14 residues. The germline gives CDR1 SNHLY, CDR2 FYNNEI. V was shortened by 1 base and J by 11 bases, with 17 bases between the two germline ends.

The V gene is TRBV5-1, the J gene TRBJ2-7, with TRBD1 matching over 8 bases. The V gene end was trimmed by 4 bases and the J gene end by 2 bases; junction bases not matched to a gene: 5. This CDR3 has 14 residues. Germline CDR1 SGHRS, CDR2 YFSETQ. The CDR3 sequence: CASSLYRGAYEQYF. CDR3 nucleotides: TGCGCCAGCAGCCTCTACAGGGGGGCCTACGAGCAGTACTTC.

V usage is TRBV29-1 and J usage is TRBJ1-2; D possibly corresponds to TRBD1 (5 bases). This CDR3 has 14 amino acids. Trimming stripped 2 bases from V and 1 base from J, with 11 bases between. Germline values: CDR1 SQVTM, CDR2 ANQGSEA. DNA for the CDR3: TGCAGCGTTGAAAGGGACTTATTTAACTATGGCTACACCTTC. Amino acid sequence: CSVERDLFNYGYTF.

CDR3 DNA sequence: TGTGCCAGTCTCATCACCGGGACTAGCGGGGGGATGAACACCGGGGAGCTGTTTTTT. This gives the protein CASLITGTSGGMNTGELFF. The chain recombines TRBV6-4 with TRBJ2-2, with 15 bases lining up with TRBD2. V shed 9 bases and J 1 base; nucleotides not matched to a gene: 12. The CDR3 length is 19 residues. Per the germline V gene, CDR1 is MRHNA and CDR2 is SNTAGT.

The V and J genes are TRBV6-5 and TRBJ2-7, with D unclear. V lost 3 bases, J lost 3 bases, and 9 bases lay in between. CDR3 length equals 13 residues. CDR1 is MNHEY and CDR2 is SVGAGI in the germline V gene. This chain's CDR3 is CASSYERGYEQYF. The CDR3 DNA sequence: TGTGCCAGCAGTTATGAGCGAGGCTACGAGCAGTACTTC.

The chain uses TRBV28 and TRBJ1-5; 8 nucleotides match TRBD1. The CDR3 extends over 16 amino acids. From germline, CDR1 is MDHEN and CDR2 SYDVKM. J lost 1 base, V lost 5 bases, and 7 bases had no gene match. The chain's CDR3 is CASSPGTGRSNQPQHF. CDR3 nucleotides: TGTGCCAGCAGTCCCGGGACAGGAAGGAGCAATCAGCCCCAGCATTTT.

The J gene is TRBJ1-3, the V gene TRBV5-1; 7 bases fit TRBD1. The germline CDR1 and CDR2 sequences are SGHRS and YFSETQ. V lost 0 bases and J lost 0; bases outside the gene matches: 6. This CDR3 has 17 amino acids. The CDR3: CASSLEGTAFSGNTIYF. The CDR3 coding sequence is TGCGCCAGCAGCTTGGAAGGGACAGCGTTCTCTGGAAACACCATATATTTT.

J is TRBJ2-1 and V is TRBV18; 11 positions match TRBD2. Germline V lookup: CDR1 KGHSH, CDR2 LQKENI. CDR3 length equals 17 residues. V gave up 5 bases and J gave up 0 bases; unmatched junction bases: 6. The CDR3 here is CASSTLLAGASYNEQFF. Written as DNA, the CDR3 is TGTGCCAGCTCAACCCTACTAGCGGGAGCCTCCTACAATGAGCAGTTCTTC.

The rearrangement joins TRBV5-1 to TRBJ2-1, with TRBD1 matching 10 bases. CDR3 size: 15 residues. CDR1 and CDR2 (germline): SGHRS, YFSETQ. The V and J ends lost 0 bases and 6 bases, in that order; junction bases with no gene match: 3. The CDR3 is CASSLGQGAFNEQFF. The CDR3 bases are TGCGCCAGCAGCTTGGGACAGGGGGCGTTCAATGAGCAGTTCTTC.